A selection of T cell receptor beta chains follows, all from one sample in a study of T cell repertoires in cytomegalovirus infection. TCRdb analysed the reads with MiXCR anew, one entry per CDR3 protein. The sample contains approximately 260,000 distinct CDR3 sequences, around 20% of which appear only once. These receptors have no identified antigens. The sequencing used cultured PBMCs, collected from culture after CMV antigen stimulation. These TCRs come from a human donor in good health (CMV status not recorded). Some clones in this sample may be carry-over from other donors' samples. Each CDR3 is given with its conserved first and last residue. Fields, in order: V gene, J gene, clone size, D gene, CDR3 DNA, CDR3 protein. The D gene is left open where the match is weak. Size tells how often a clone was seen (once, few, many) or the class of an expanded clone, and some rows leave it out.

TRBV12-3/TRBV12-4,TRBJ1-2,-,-,TGTGCCAGCAGTTTAGGGGGAGGTGGTTATGGCTACACCTTC,CASSLGGGGYGYTF
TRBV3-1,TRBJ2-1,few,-,TGTGCCAGCAGCCAAGGGGCCGAGAGCTCCTACAATGAGCAGTTCTTC,CASSQGAESSYNEQFF
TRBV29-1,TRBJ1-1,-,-,TGCAGCGCAACGGCACGTGCTCTGAACACTGAAGCTTTCTTT,CSATARALNTEAFF
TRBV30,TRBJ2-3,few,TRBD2,TGTGCCTGGAGTGAAACTAGCGGGATGACAGATACGCAGTATTTT,CAWSETSGMTDTQYF
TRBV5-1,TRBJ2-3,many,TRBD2,TGCGCCAGCAGCGGACTGGGGGTGTGGACTAGCGGGAGGGATACGCAGTATTTT,CASSGLGVWTSGRDTQYF
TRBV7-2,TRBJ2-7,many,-,TGTGCCAGCAGCCAGCAGGGATACGAGCAGTACTTC,CASSQQGYEQYF
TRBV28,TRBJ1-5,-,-,TGTGCCAGCAGGGGGTCGGTCATGCAGCCCCAGCATTTT,CASRGSVMQPQHF
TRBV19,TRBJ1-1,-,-,TGTGCCAGTAGTACCCCGGGCACTGAAGCTTTCTTT,CASSTPGTEAFF
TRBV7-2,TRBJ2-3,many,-,TGTGCCAGCAGCTCCCGACAGGGAGGCGGGGATACGCAGTATTTT,CASSSRQGGGDTQYF
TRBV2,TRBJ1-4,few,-,TGTGCCAGCAGTGGAATCGGGGCCGCGGCTAATGAAAAACTGTTTTTT,CASSGIGAAANEKLFF
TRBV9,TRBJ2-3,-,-,TGTGCCAGCAGCATTACTCGGGCCCCCACAGATACGCAGTATTTT,CASSITRAPTDTQYF
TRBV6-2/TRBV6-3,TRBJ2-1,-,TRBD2,TGTGCCAGCAGTTCCATACTAGCGGGGCACTACAATGAGCAGTTCTTC,CASSSILAGHYNEQFF
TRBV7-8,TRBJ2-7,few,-,TGTGCCAGCAGCTTATTCTACGAGCAGTACTTC,CASSLFYEQYF
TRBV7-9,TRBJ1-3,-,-,TGTGCCAGCAGCTTATTTTTGAGGGCGAGCTCTGGAAACACCATATATTTT,CASSLFLRASSGNTIYF
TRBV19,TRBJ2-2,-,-,TGTGCCAGTACCGAAAGGGCGGGCACCGGGGAGCTGTTTTTT,CASTERAGTGELFF
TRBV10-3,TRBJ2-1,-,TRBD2,TGTGCCATCAGTGAGGAGACTAGCGCGAAATTGGGGAGGCAGTTCTTC,CAISEETSAKLGRQFF
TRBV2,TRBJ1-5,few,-,TGTGCCAGCAGTGTGGAGGGAAGCAATCAGCCCCAGCATTTT,CASSVEGSNQPQHF
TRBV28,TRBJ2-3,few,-,TGTGCCAGCAGTCCGCATAGGGTCACAGATACGCAGTATTTT,CASSPHRVTDTQYF
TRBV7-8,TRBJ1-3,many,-,TGTGCCAGCAGTCCAGGGGAACTCTCTGGAAACACCATATATTTT,CASSPGELSGNTIYF
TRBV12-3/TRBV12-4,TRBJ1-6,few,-,TGTGCCAGCAGCCCAGGGGATAATTCACCCCTCCACTTT,CASSPGDNSPLHF
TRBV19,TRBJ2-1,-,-,TGTGCCAGTAGGGACGGGACAACCTTATACAATGAGCAGTTCTTC,CASRDGTTLYNEQFF
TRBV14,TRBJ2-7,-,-,TGTGCCAGCAGCCCGATGGGGCAGGGAACCTACGAGCAGTACTTC,CASSPMGQGTYEQYF
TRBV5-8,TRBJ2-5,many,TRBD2,TGTGCCAGCAGCTTGGCGGCGGGGACTAGCGTGCAGACCCAGTACTTC,CASSLAAGTSVQTQYF
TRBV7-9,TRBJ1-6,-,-,TGTGCCAGCAGTTTTATAGGAAATAATTCACCCCTCCACTTT,CASSFIGNNSPLHF
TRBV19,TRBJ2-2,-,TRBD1,TGTGCCAGTACCGCTACAGGGGCCATGAACGGGGAGCTGTTTTTT,CASTATGAMNGELFF
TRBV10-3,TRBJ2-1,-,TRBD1,TGTGCCATCCGGGACAGGGCAACAATTGGGCAGTTCTTC,CAIRDRATIGQFF
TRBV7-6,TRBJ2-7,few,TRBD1,TGTGCCAGCAGCCCGCCGGGACAGAACTACGAGCAGTACTTC,CASSPPGQNYEQYF
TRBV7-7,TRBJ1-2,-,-,TGTGCTATCCCGATCGGGTTGATCTATGGCTACACCTTC,CAIPIGLIYGYTF
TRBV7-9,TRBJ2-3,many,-,TGTGCCAGCAGCTTCTTTAGCGGCATTCTTACCACAGATACGCAGTATTTT,CASSFFSGILTTDTQYF
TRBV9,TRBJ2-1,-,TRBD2,TGTGCCAGCAGCGGACGACTAGCGGGAGATGAGCAGTTCTTC,CASSGRLAGDEQFF
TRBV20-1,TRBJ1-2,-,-,TGCAGTCCCGTGGATACGGGAAACTATGGCTACACCTTC,CSPVDTGNYGYTF
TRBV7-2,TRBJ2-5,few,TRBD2,TGTGCCAGCAAGTCTAGCGGGACGCAAGAGACCCAGTACTTC,CASKSSGTQETQYF
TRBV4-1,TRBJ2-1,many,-,TGCGCCAGCAGCCAAGAAAAGTACAATGAGCAGTTCTTC,CASSQEKYNEQFF
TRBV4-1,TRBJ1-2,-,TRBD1,TGCGCCAGCAGGGAGGGGACAGGGCGGAATGGCTACACCTTC,CASREGTGRNGYTF
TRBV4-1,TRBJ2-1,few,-,TGCGCCAGCAGCGACACAGGCAGCGCCTACAATGAGCAGTTCTTC,CASSDTGSAYNEQFF
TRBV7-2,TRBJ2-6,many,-,TGTGCCAGCAGCTTAGGACTGGCTAGCGGGGCCAACGTCCTGACTTTC,CASSLGLASGANVLTF
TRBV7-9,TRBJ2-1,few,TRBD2,TGTGCCAGCAGCCCGGCGGGACTAGCGGAGCCCTCCTGGTACAATGAGCAGTTCTTC,CASSPAGLAEPSWYNEQFF
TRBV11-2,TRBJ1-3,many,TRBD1,TGTGCCAGCAGCTACCCGACAGGGGGAGTGGTTGGAAACACCATATATTTT,CASSYPTGGVVGNTIYF
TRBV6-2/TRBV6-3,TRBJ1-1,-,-,TGTGCCAGCAGTCGGGTTCGGGCTGAAGCTTTCTTT,CASSRVRAEAFF
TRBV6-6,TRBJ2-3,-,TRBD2,TGTGCCAGCAGTTACAACGGGAGGCAAACGCAGTATTTT,CASSYNGRQTQYF
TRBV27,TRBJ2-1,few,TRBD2,TGTGCCAGCAGTTTATATAGACTAGCGTCTTCCTACAATGAGCAGTTCTTC,CASSLYRLASSYNEQFF
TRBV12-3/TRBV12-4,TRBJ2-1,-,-,TGTGCCAGCAGTTTAGCTATTGGCGGAGCATCCTACAATGAGCAGTTCTTC,CASSLAIGGASYNEQFF
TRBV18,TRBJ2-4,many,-,TGTGCCAGCTCACCCCCGGACCAAAACATTCAGTACTTC,CASSPPDQNIQYF
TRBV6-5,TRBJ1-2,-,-,TGTGCCACTAAAGGGGCGACATTCTATGGCTACACCTTC,CATKGATFYGYTF